The next 17 T cell receptor beta chains were all read from a single sample in a study of regulatory T cells in long-lasting Graves disease. Arm-PCR with iRepertoire HTBI primers amplified the CDR3 regions for these TCR beta libraries. TCRdb redid the calling of the multiplex PCR reads with MiXCR, one entry per CDR3 protein. The table records 450,000 to 700,000 distinct CDR3 sequences, roughly 12% of them present only once. Time point here: newly diagnosed GD, antithyroid drugs for less than 3 months. The TCR library was prepared using RNA isolated from PBMCs. These data were also filed under a second study, of T cells in Graves' hyperthyroidism and ophthalmopathy.

This specimen was peripheral blood mononuclear cells (PBMCs), taken at new diagnosis, from a patient treated with antithyroid drugs. These receptors originate from a man aged 25-40 years with Graves disease.

This clonotype was counted many times. CDR3 loop: CASSAPSTGNEQFF. CDR3 DNA: TGTGCCAGCAGCGCACCTTCGACGGGGAATGAGCAGTTCTTC. The rearrangement joins TRBV9 to TRBJ2-1, with D maybe TRBD2 (5 bases). CDR3 length: 14 amino acids. Trimming took off 3 bases at V and 7 bases at J, with 14 bases between the two ends. Germline CDR1 and CDR2: SGDLS and YYNGEE. Looking up the rest from reference TRBV9 and TRBJ2-1 gives the full variable domain: DSGVTQTPKHLITATGQRVTLRCSPRSGDLSVYWYQQSLDQGLQFLIQYYNGEERAKGNILERFSAQQFPDLHSELNLSSLELGDSALYFCASSAPSTGNEQFFGPGTRLTVL.

This clonotype was counted at least ten times. This rearrangement joins TRBV19 to TRBJ1-5; TRBD1 matches 10 bases. The CDR3 loop spans 14 amino acids. V was pared by 6 bases and J by 6 bases, with 5 bases of the junction left unmatched. Germline CDR1 and CDR2: LNHDA and SQIVND (reference sequence). CDR3 sequence (DNA): TGTGCCAGTAGCGGACAGGGGGGATCTCAGCCCCAGCATTTT. As protein: CASSGQGGSQPQHF.

This clonotype has a count of ten or more. V is TRBV27 and J is TRBJ1-2, with 8 bases fitting TRBD1. CDR3 length: 15 residues. Germline assignment: CDR1 MNHEY and CDR2 SMNVEV (reference sequence). The V gene end was trimmed by 4 bases and the J gene end by 5 bases; junction bases not matched to a gene: 9. CDR3 loop: CASSWTGTHLYGYTF. Written as DNA, the CDR3 is TGTGCCAGCAGTTGGACAGGGACTCACCTTTATGGCTACACCTTC.

The chain carries TRBV10-3 and TRBJ2-2; 13 nucleotides agree with TRBD2. The CDR3 contains 16 residues. Germline values: CDR1 ENHRY, CDR2 SYGVKD. The V segment lost 7 bases and the J segment 5 bases; nucleotides outside the gene matches: 7. The CDR3 DNA reads TGTGCCATCAATACCATGACTAGCGGGAGGACCGGGGAGCTGTTTTTT. Protein: CAINTMTSGRTGELFF.

The rearrangement links TRBV10-3 to TRBJ1-6; the D is unclear. V was trimmed by 0 bases and J by 7 bases, leaving 16 bases between them. Germline V gene sequence: CDR1 ENHRY, CDR2 SYGVKD. This CDR3 region has 17 residues. CDR3 sequence: CAISESGGRTGNSPLHF. CDR3 nucleotide sequence: TGTGCCATCAGTGAGTCCGGAGGCAGGACGGGGAATTCACCCCTCCACTTT.

The table lists this clonotype with many counts. The chain is built from TRBV7-9 and TRBJ2-3; 12 bases agree with TRBD2. Per germline, CDR1 SEHNR and CDR2 FQNEAQ (reference sequence). The CDR3 length is 16 residues. The J segment lost 2 bases and the V segment lost 5 bases, leaving 5 bases of the junction unmatched. CDR3 nucleotide sequence: TGTGCCAGCAGCGCCGGACTAGCGGGGTACACAGATACGCAGTATTTT. Protein product: CASSAGLAGYTDTQYF.

There are many counts of this clonotype. CDR3 protein: CASCSTSWQETQYF. CDR3 DNA sequence: TGTGCCAGCTGCTCTACTAGCTGGCAAGAGACCCAGTACTTC. The rearrangement joins TRBV2 to TRBJ2-5; D possibly corresponds to TRBD2 (6 bases). The V and J ends lost 8 bases and 2 bases respectively, with 15 bases between them. This CDR3 comprises 14 residues. Germline CDR1 and CDR2: SNHLY and FYNNEI.

This clonotype was detected ten times or more. The chain has TRBV24-1 and TRBJ2-1, with 9 nucleotides matching TRBD2. The CDR3 is 15 residues long. Germline CDR1 KGHDR, CDR2 SFDVKD. J gave up 8 bases and V 3 bases, and 7 bases lay outside the gene matches. In DNA form, the CDR3 reads TGTGCCACCAGTGATGCCGGGACTAGCTCCCATGAGCAGTTCTTC. Translating it yields CATSDAGTSSHEQFF.

This clonotype showed up many times. This chain's CDR3 is CASSPDMRANTEAFF. DNA of the CDR3: TGTGCCAGCAGCCCGGATATGAGGGCGAACACTGAAGCTTTCTTT. The chain links TRBV9 to TRBJ1-1, with D hard to call. There are 15 residues in the CDR3. Germline V gene data show CDR1 as SGDLS and CDR2 as YYNGEE. The ends were cut back, 4 bases at V and 1 base at J, with 14 bases in the middle. The full variable domain, completed using reference TRBV9 and TRBJ1-1, is DSGVTQTPKHLITATGQRVTLRCSPRSGDLSVYWYQQSLDQGLQFLIQYYNGEERAKGNILERFSAQQFPDLHSELNLSSLELGDSALYFCASSPDMRANTEAFFGQGTRLTVV.

This clonotype showed up many times. This chain links TRBV29-1 with TRBJ1-1; D gene unclear. The V end was cut by 0 bases, the J end by 0 bases, with 8 bases between. This CDR3 comprises 14 residues. CDR1 is SQVTM and CDR2 is ANQGSEA in the germline V gene. The DNA for the CDR3 is TGCAGCGTTGAAGATGGCCAGGTGAACACTGAAGCTTTCTTT. It yields the protein CSVEDGQVNTEAFF.

A remark on this clonotype: With a much larger clone just one base away, this may be a read error. The genes are TRBV24-1 and TRBJ2-1; no reliable D call. Germline values: CDR1 KGHDR, CDR2 SFDVKD. The V end was cut by 5 bases, the J end by 10 bases, with 17 bases between. This CDR3 is built from 14 residues. CDR3 nucleotide sequence: TGTGCCACCAGTGGCCGGCACGTGTTTGGGGAGCAGTTCTTC. As protein: CATSGRHVFGEQFF.

This clonotype showed up many times. V gene TRBV20-1 combines with J gene TRBJ2-1, with TRBD2 matching over 10 bases. CDR1 is DFQATT and CDR2 is SNEGSKA in the germline V gene (reference sequence). V gave up 6 bases and J gave up 1 base; unmatched junction bases: 6. This CDR3 is built from 15 residues. This CDR3 is CSAASGRGSYNEQFF. The CDR3 DNA follows: TGCAGTGCCGCGAGCGGGAGGGGGTCCTACAATGAGCAGTTCTTC.

This clonotype was seen repeatedly, ten times or more. The chain recombines TRBV19 with TRBJ1-1; D is unresolved. This CDR3 region has 16 residues. Germline CDR1 reads LNHDA; CDR2 reads SQIVND (reference sequence). The V end lost 4 bases, the J end lost 0 bases, and 15 bases lay between the germline ends. The CDR3 protein is CASSTPRTGMNTEAFF. The DNA of the CDR3 is TGTGCCAGTAGTACCCCTCGGACCGGTATGAACACTGAAGCTTTCTTT.

The chain couples TRBV18 to TRBJ1-5; the D gene is possibly TRBD1 (5 bases). The CDR3 is made up of 16 amino acids. V lost 1 base and J lost 0, with 10 bases in between. Germline CDR1 is KGHSH and CDR2 is LQKENI. The CDR3 loop is CASSPQGPYSNQPQHF. DNA for the CDR3: TGTGCCAGCTCACCACAGGGACCATATAGCAATCAGCCCCAGCATTTT. The whole variable domain, filled in from reference TRBV18 and TRBJ1-5, reads NAGVMQNPRHLVRRRGQEARLRCSPMKGHSHVYWYRQLPEEGLKFMVYLQKENIIDESGMPKERFSAEFPKEGPSILRIQQVVRGDSAAYFCASSPQGPYSNQPQHFGDGTRLSIL.

There are many counts of this clonotype. V and J are TRBV25-1 and TRBJ2-5, with D possibly matching TRBD1 (5 bases). The germline gives CDR1 MGHDK, CDR2 SYGVNS. The CDR3 sequence is 15 residues long. V lost 2 bases, J lost 5 bases, and 15 bases lay in between. This CDR3 is CASSEAPGFKETQYF. The CDR3 DNA is TGTGCCAGCAGTGAAGCGCCAGGGTTTAAGGAGACCCAGTACTTC.

This clonotype was seen a few times. V is TRBV6-1 and J is TRBJ1-5, with TRBD1 matching over 10 bases. CDR3 size: 18 residues. CDR1 and CDR2 from the germline V gene are MNHNS and SASEGT. V dropped 6 bases and J dropped 0; count of bases not matched to a gene: 11. The CDR3 DNA is TGTGCCAGCAGACCCCGGGACAGGGGAATTTATAGCAATCAGCCCCAGCATTTT. The encoded protein is CASRPRDRGIYSNQPQHF.

This clonotype was found many times. This sequence joins TRBV12-3 or TRBV12-4 and TRBJ2-1, with D perhaps TRBD2 (7 bases). Trimming removed 1 base at V and 10 bases at J, with 14 bases between. The CDR3 has 14 residues. The CDR3 is CASSLEGGGSEQFF. The DNA of the CDR3 is TGTGCCAGCAGTTTAGAGGGAGGGGGGTCAGAGCAGTTCTTC.